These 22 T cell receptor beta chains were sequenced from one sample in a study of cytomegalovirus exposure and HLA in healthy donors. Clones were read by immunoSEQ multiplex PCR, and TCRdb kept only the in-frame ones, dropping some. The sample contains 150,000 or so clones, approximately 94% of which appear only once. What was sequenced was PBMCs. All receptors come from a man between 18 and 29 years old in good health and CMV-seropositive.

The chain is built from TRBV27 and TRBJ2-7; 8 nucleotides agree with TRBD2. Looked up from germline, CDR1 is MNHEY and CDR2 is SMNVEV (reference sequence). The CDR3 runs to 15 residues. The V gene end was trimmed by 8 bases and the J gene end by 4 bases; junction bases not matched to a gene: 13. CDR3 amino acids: CASSPPAGGHYEQYF. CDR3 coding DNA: TGTGCCAGCTCCCCCCCGGCGGGAGGCCATTACGAGCAGTACTTC.

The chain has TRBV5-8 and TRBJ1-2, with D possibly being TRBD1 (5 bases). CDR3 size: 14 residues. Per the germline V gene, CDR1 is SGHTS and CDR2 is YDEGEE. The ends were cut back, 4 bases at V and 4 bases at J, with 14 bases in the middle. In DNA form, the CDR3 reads TGTGCCAGCAGCCGAGGGCGGGGGGTCTATGGCTACACCTTC. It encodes CASSRGRGVYGYTF.

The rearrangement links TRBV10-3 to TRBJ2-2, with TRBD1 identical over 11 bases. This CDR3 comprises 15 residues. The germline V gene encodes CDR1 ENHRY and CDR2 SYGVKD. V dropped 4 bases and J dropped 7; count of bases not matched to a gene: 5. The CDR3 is CAISAGQGAVGELFF. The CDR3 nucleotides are TGTGCCATCAGTGCAGGACAGGGGGCCGTCGGGGAGCTGTTTTTT.

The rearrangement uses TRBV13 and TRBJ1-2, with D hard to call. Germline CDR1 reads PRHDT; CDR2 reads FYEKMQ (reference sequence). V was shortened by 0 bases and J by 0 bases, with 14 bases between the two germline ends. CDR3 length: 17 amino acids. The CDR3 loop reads CASSLGPGGLTNYGYTF. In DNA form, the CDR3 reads TGTGCCAGCAGCTTAGGCCCTGGTGGACTAACTAACTATGGCTACACCTTC.

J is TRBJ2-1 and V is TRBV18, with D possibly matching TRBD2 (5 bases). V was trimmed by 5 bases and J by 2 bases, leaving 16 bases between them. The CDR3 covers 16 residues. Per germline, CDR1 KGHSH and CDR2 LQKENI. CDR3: CASSSVRSGPYNEQFF. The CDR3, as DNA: TGTGCCAGCTCAAGCGTCCGGAGCGGACCCTACAATGAGCAGTTCTTC.

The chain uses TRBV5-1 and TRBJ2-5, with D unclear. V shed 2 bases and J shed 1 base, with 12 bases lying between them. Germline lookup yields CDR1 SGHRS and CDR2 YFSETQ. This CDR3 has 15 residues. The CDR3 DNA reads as TGCGCCAGCAGCTTTGAACTTTCCCTCCAAGAGACCCAGTACTTC. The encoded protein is CASSFELSLQETQYF.

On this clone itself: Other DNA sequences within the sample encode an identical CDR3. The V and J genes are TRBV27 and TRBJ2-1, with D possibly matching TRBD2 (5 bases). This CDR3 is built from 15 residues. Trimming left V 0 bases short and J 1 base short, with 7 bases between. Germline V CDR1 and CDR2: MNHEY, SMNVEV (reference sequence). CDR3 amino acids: CASSLSSGSYNEQFF. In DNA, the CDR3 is TGTGCCAGCAGTTTATCCAGCGGATCCTACAATGAGCAGTTCTTC.

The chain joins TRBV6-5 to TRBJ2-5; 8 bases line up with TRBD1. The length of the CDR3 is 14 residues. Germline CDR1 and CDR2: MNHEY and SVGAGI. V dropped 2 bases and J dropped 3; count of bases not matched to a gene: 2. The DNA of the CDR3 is TGTGCCAGCAGTTACCCAGGGGGCGAAGAGACCCAGTACTTC. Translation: CASSYPGGEETQYF.

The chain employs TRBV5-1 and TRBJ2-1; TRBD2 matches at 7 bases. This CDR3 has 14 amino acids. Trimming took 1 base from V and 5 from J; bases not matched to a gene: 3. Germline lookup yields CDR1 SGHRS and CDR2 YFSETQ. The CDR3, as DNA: TGCGCCAGCAGCTTGACTAGCGTAAACAATGAGCAGTTCTTC. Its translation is CASSLTSVNNEQFF.

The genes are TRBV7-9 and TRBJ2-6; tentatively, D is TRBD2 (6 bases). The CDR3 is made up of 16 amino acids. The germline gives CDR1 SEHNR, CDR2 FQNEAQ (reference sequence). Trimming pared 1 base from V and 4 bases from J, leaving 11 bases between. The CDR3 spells CASSLEGGPGANVLTF. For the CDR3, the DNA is TGTGCCAGCAGCTTAGAGGGAGGTCCCGGGGCCAACGTCCTGACTTTC.

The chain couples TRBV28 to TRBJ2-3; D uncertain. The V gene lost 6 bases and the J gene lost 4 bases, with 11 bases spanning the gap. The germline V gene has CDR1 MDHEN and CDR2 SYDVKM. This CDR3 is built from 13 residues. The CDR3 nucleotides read TGTGCCAGCAGAGACAATGGCGCAGATACGCAGTATTTT. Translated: CASRDNGADTQYF.

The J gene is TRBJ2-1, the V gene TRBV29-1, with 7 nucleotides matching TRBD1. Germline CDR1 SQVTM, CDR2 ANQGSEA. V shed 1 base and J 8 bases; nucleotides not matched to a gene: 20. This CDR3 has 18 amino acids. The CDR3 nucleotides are TGCAGCGTTGAAGCACGGGGACAGCCGAACGAAGGACACTATGAGCAGTTCTTC. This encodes CSVEARGQPNEGHYEQFF.

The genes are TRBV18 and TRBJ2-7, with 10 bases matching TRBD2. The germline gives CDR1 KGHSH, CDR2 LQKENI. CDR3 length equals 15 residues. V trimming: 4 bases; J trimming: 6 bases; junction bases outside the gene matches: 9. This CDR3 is CASSRTSGSLSEQYF. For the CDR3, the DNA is TGTGCCAGCTCACGGACTAGCGGATCCCTTTCCGAGCAGTACTTC.

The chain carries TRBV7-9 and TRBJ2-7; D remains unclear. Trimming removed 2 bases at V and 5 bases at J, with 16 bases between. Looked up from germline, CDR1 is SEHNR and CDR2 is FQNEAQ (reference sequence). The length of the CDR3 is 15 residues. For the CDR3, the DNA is TGTGCCAGCAGCTTATCCTCACTACCGACGCACGAGCAGTACTTC. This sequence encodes CASSLSSLPTHEQYF.

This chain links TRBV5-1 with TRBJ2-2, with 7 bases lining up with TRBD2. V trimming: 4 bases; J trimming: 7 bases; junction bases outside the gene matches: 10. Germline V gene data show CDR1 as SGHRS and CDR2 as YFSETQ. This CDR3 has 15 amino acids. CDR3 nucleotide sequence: TGCGCCAGCAGCCTCGAGGGAGCGGGATTCGGGGAGCTGTTTTTT. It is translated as CASSLEGAGFGELFF. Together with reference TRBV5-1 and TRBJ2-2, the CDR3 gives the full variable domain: KAGVTQTPRYLIKTRGQQVTLSCSPISGHRSVSWYQQTPGQGLQFLFEYFSETQRNKGNFPGRFSGRQFSNSRSEMNVSTLELGDSALYLCASSLEGAGFGELFFGEGSRLTVL.

CDR3 coding DNA: TGTGCCAGCAGCCTAAGGACAGATGATGGCTACACCTTC. Its translation is CASSLRTDDGYTF. The chain has TRBV28 and TRBJ1-2; D is possibly TRBD1 (6 bases). Germline-derived CDR1 and CDR2 are MDHEN and SYDVKM. The CDR3 totals 13 residues. With 6 bases removed from V and 6 bases from J, the gap between germline ends came to 14 bases.

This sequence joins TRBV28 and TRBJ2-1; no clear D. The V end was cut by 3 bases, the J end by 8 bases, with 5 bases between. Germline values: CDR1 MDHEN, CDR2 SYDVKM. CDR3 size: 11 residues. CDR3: CASSFSHEQFF. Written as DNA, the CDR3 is TGTGCCAGCAGTTTTAGCCATGAGCAGTTCTTC. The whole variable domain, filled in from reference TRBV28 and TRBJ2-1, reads DVKVTQSSRYLVKRTGEKVFLECVQDMDHENMFWYRQDPGLGLRLIYFSYDVKMKEKGDIPEGYSVSREKKERFSLILESASTNQTSMYLCASSFSHEQFFGPGTRLTVL.

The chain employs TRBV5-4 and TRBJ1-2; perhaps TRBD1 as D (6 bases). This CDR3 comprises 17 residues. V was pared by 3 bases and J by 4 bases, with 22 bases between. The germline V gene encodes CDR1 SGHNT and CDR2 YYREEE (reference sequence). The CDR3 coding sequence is TGTGCCAGCAGCTACATTCGGACAGCCGGAACCGCCTATGGCTACACCTTC. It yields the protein CASSYIRTAGTAYGYTF.

DNA of the CDR3: TGTGCCAGCACCCGGGACTATGGAGAGACCCAGTACTTC. Protein: CASTRDYGETQYF. V gene TRBV25-1 combines with J gene TRBJ2-5; TRBD2 matches at 7 bases. Losses at the gene ends were 7 bases for V and 4 bases for J; bases not matched to a gene: 6. The CDR3 totals 13 residues. Germline CDR1 reads MGHDK; CDR2 reads SYGVNS.

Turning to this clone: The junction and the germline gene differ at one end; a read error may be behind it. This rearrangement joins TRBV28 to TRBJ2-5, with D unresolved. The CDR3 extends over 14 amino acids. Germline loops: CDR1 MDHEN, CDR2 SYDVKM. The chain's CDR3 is CASSLFSEQETQYF. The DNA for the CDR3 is TGTGCCAGCAGCTTATTTAGTGAGCAAGAGACCCAGTACTTC.

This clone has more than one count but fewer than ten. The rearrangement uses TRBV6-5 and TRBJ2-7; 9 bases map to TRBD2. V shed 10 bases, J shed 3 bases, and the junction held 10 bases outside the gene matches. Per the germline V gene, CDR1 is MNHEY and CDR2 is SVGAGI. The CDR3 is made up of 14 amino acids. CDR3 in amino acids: CAIRRTSDVYEQYF. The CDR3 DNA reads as TGTGCCATCCGTAGGACTAGCGATGTCTACGAGCAGTACTTC.

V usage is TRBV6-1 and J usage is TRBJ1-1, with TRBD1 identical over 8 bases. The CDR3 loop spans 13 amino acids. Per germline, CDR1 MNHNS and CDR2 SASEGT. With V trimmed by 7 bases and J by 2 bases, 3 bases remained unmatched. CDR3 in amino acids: CASKQGGNTEAFF. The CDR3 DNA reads TGTGCCAGCAAACAGGGGGGAAACACTGAAGCTTTCTTT.